The rows below give T cell receptor beta chains drawn from one sample of a study of blood T cell repertoires in COVID-19. Measured with immunoSEQ multiplex PCR; TCRdb has only the in-frame clones, and not every one. The top ten clones hold less than 3.5% of a sample with fewer than 200,000 clones, about 85% of them seen once. Sequencing was performed on peripheral blood. Receptor source: a human donor with acute or convalescent COVID-19. The donor label of this sample is uncertain. The CDR3 runs from the conserved cysteine through the conserved F or W. The D gene is left open where the match is weak. Not all rows give a size; the values are once, few, many and, for expanded clones, a class.

TRBJ1-2,TRBV18,.,TRBD1,TGTGCCAGCTCACCCATGACGCAGGGGGTGGAGGGCTACACCTTC,CASSPMTQGVEGYTF
TRBJ2-2,TRBV6-5,.,TRBD2,TGTGCCAGCAGTTACTCGGCGGGGGGGAACACCGGGGAGCTGTTTTTT,CASSYSAGGNTGELFF
TRBJ1-1,TRBV7-3,.,.,TGTGCCAGCAGACGAAACATAGACAGAGAAGCTTTCTTT,CASRRNIDREAFF
TRBJ1-2,TRBV18,once,TRBD1,TGTGCCAGCTCGCCTCAATCGACAGGGAACTATGGCTACACCTTC,CASSPQSTGNYGYTF
TRBJ2-2,TRBV7-6,.,.,TGTGCCAGCAGCTTAGGGCAGGGGGGCACCGGGGAGCTGTTTTTT,CASSLGQGGTGELFF
TRBJ2-7,TRBV29-1,.,.,TGCAGCGGGCAGGTCAAGGACGAGCAGTACTTC,CSGQVKDEQYF
TRBJ2-3,TRBV14,.,.,TGTGCCAGCAGCCAACTAACTACAGATACGCAGTATTTT,CASSQLTTDTQYF
TRBJ1-2,TRBV5-4,.,TRBD1,TGTGCCAGCAGCCCAGGACAGGGGGCACAGGGCTACACCTTC,CASSPGQGAQGYTF
TRBJ1-1,TRBV5-8,.,TRBD1,TGTGCCAGCAGTTATGGGGACAGGGACACTGAAGCTTTCTTT,CASSYGDRDTEAFF
TRBJ1-3,TRBV4-1,.,.,TGCGCCAGCAGCCAAGTTCAGGGGACGGGAAACACCATATATTTT,CASSQVQGTGNTIYF
TRBJ1-4,TRBV10-3,once,TRBD1,TGTGCCATCAGCAGGACCCCAGGGGGAAGTGAAAAACTGTTTTTT,CAISRTPGGSEKLFF
TRBJ1-3,TRBV5-1,.,.,TGCGCCAGCAGCGATGGGCAGGGAAACACCATATATTTT,CASSDGQGNTIYF
TRBJ2-7,TRBV30,few,TRBD1,TGTGCCTGGAGCCGGGGGACAGGGTCATACGAGCAGTACTTC,CAWSRGTGSYEQYF
TRBJ1-1,TRBV6-2/TRBV6-3,once,.,TGTGCCAGCAGTTACAATCGGGGAAGGTACACTGAAGCTTTCTTT,CASSYNRGRYTEAFF
TRBJ1-1,TRBV3-1/TRBV3-2,.,.,TGTGCCAGCAGCGTGGTCGAGGGGAACACTGAAGCTTTCTTT,CASSVVEGNTEAFF